This TCR beta chain emerged from a study of T cells after yellow fever vaccination. J gave up 0 bases and V 1 base, and 7 bases lay outside the gene matches. CDR3 length: 17 amino acids. The germline gives CDR1 MGHRA, CDR2 YSYEKL. From the 5' RACE reads, TCRdb called clonotypes with MiXCR, one entry per CDR3 protein. The sample contains roughly 300,000 distinct CDR3 sequences, 8% to 9.5% of which appear only once. This clonotype was detected ten times or more. This receptor was identified in a man aged 18 to 29 who received the YFV17D yellow fever vaccine. The sample consisted of PBMCs, taken around 45 days after the first yellow fever vaccination. V usage is TRBV4-1 and J usage is TRBJ2-3; 7 bases match TRBD1. CDR3: CASSQATTGDSTDTQYF. The CDR3 DNA reads TGCGCCAGCAGCCAAGCCACCACAGGGGACAGCACAGATACGCAGTATTTT.